This T cell receptor (beta chain) was found in a study of T cells in Graves' hyperthyroidism and ophthalmopathy. Study outcomes and limitations: Blood also contained most expanded thyroid clonotypes above 0.001. Separating ophthalmopathy from stable hyperthyroidism was achieved by a 13 V-J model. The model forecast ophthalmopathy, anticipating it by a median approximately 6.2 months before onset.

This clonotype was detected many times. Its target is not known. Newly diagnosed hyperthyroidism, duration under 2 months, in patients aged 18 to 65. TCR beta CDR3 sequences were amplified from RNA transcripts. In the first-round RT-PCR of the TCR CDR3, the HTBI primer set was used. One entry per CDR3 protein results from TCRdb running MiXCR on the multiplex PCR reads. The sample contains some 380,000 distinct CDR3 sequences, approximately 12% of which appear only once. Germline V gene lookup returns CDR1 MNHNS and CDR2 SASEGT. The CDR3 has 14 amino acids. The ends were cut back, 2 bases at V and 5 bases at J, with 12 bases in the middle.

The source is a man aged 25 to 45 with Graves' hyperthyroidism that later progressed to Graves' ophthalmopathy. What was sequenced was blood. J is TRBJ1-1 and V is TRBV6-1; TRBD1 is a possible D gene (6 bases). The CDR3 is CASSERGGVTEAFF. The CDR3 DNA is TGTGCCAGCAGTGAAAGAGGGGGGGTGACTGAAGCTTTCTTT.